This T cell receptor beta chain came from a study of Ad26.COV2.S vaccination and SARS-CoV-2 variants. Turning to the study itself: Participants got Ad26.COV2.S intramuscularly, once or twice 56 days apart.

The table came from immunoSEQ multiplex PCR; TCRdb's copy has only in-frame clones and leaves some out. Altogether roughly 300,000 clones are present, 75% to 90% being singletons, with the ten largest covering roughly 5%. V lost 1 base and J lost 8, with 5 bases in between. CDR1 is SEHNR, CDR2 FQNEAQ, per germline (reference sequence). CDR3 size: 11 residues. A word on this clone: The sample holds other DNA sequences that translate to the same CDR3.

The treatment is: roughly 19 received Ad26.COV2.S at low or high dose, single or two shots; roughly 5 received placebo; per-sample allocation not given. Vaccine and placebo recipients were sampled on day 63 after the first injection. The sequence came from a person between 18 and 65 years old who received the Ad26.COV2.S COVID-19 vaccine or a placebo. The chain couples TRBV7-9 to TRBJ1-2; D gene uncertain. Sequencing used peripheral blood, obtained in a trial of Ad26.COV2.S vaccine versus placebo. The DNA for the CDR3 is TGTGCCAGCAGCTTAGACGGGGGCTACACCTTC. Translating it yields CASSLDGGYTF.